This is a list of T cell receptor beta chains from one sample in a study of blood T cell repertoires in COVID-19. TCRdb's table, derived via immunoSEQ multiplex PCR, lists solely in-frame clones and lacks some. Counted here are roughly 30,000 clones, 89% occurring once; the ten biggest clones make up roughly 4%. The source material was peripheral blood. Every receptor here comes from a human donor in a cohort sampled during active COVID-19. Each CDR3 is given with its conserved first and last residue. A D gene is named only where the DNA matches it firmly. The size field is filled for only some rows; it gives once, few, many or a size class.

j_call: TRBJ2-6
d_call: .
v_call: TRBV3-1/TRBV3-2
clone_size: .
cdr3_aa: CASTVSSGANVLTF
cdr3_nt: TGTGCCAGCACAGTCAGTTCTGGGGCCAACGTCCTGACTTTC

j_call: TRBJ1-1
d_call: .
v_call: TRBV18
clone_size: .
cdr3_aa: CASSPIRENTEAFF
cdr3_nt: TGTGCCAGCTCACCGATCCGGGAGAACACTGAAGCTTTCTTT

j_call: TRBJ2-3
d_call: .
v_call: TRBV4-3
clone_size: few
cdr3_aa: CASSQGGGRTDTQYF
cdr3_nt: TGCGCCAGCAGCCAAGGAGGGGGACGCACAGATACGCAGTATTTT

j_call: TRBJ2-6
d_call: TRBD1
v_call: TRBV6-2/TRBV6-3
clone_size: .
cdr3_aa: CASSYRPTGGSTGANVLTF
cdr3_nt: TGTGCCAGCAGTTACCGACCCACAGGGGGCTCGACTGGGGCCAACGTCCTGACTTTC

j_call: TRBJ2-3
d_call: TRBD2
v_call: TRBV5-5
clone_size: few
cdr3_aa: CASSLESLRGVGTDTQYF
cdr3_nt: TGTGCCAGCAGCTTGGAATCTTTGCGGGGGGTGGGCACAGATACGCAGTATTTT

j_call: TRBJ2-3
d_call: .
v_call: TRBV2
clone_size: once
cdr3_aa: CASSEAGAGNPDTQYF
cdr3_nt: TGTGCCAGCAGTGAAGCGGGGGCCGGGAACCCGGATACGCAGTATTTT

j_call: TRBJ2-1
d_call: TRBD1
v_call: TRBV27
clone_size: .
cdr3_aa: CASSLRGQYNEQFF
cdr3_nt: TGTGCCAGCAGTTTACGGGGACAGTACAATGAGCAGTTCTTC

j_call: TRBJ2-3
d_call: TRBD1
v_call: TRBV5-1
clone_size: .
cdr3_aa: CASGGQGAPQDTQYF
cdr3_nt: TGCGCCAGCGGCGGACAGGGGGCCCCTCAAGATACGCAGTATTTT

j_call: TRBJ2-1
d_call: TRBD1
v_call: TRBV4-3
clone_size: .
cdr3_aa: CASSQDGTGGYNEQFF
cdr3_nt: TGCGCCAGCAGCCAAGACGGGACAGGGGGGTACAATGAGCAGTTCTTC

j_call: TRBJ2-3
d_call: TRBD2
v_call: TRBV19
clone_size: .
cdr3_aa: CASRNPGLAPDTQYF
cdr3_nt: TGTGCCAGTAGGAACCCGGGACTAGCTCCAGATACGCAGTATTTT

j_call: TRBJ1-1
d_call: .
v_call: TRBV6-6
clone_size: .
cdr3_aa: CASNLNRVATEAFF
cdr3_nt: TGTGCCAGCAACCTAAACCGGGTCGCAACTGAAGCTTTCTTT

j_call: TRBJ1-2
d_call: .
v_call: TRBV11-3
clone_size: few
cdr3_aa: CASSRGPEGYTF
cdr3_nt: TGTGCCAGCAGTCGAGGGCCCGAGGGCTACACCTTC

j_call: TRBJ2-3
d_call: .
v_call: TRBV5-4
clone_size: .
cdr3_aa: CASSLRTSTDTQYF
cdr3_nt: TGTGCCAGCAGCTTGAGGACTAGCACAGATACGCAGTATTTT

j_call: TRBJ2-1
d_call: .
v_call: TRBV5-1
clone_size: .
cdr3_aa: CASSPQGGVGEQFF
cdr3_nt: TGCGCCAGCAGCCCTCAAGGGGGGGTGGGTGAGCAGTTCTTC

j_call: TRBJ2-2
d_call: .
v_call: TRBV7-6
clone_size: few
cdr3_aa: CASSYRDTVGTGELFF
cdr3_nt: TGTGCCAGCAGCTATCGGGACACCGTCGGTACCGGGGAGCTGTTTTTT

j_call: TRBJ1-5
d_call: TRBD1
v_call: TRBV19
clone_size: .
cdr3_aa: CASEGTGGRTQHF
cdr3_nt: TGTGCCTCCGAGGGGACAGGGGGTAGGACCCAGCATTTT

j_call: TRBJ2-2
d_call: .
v_call: TRBV11-3
clone_size: .
cdr3_aa: CASSLGDSSNTGELFF
cdr3_nt: TGTGCCAGCAGCTTAGGAGACAGCTCGAACACCGGGGAGCTGTTTTTT

j_call: TRBJ2-1
d_call: .
v_call: TRBV18
clone_size: once
cdr3_aa: CASSPSSGSNEQFF
cdr3_nt: TGTGCCAGCTCACCCTCATCCGGGTCCAATGAGCAGTTCTTC

j_call: TRBJ1-2
d_call: .
v_call: TRBV21-1
clone_size: .
cdr3_aa: CASSKEGTGLYGYTF
cdr3_nt: TGTGCCAGCAGCAAAGAAGGGACAGGGCTCTATGGCTACACCTTC